These 19 T cell receptor beta chains were sequenced from one sample in a study of shared clonotypes between healthy human individuals. The protocol was immunoSEQ multiplex PCR, while the TCRdb copy is restricted to in-frame clones and leaves out a portion. Of some 2.1 million clones in the sample, approximately 94% are singletons; the top ten hold about 1.1%. It was CD45RO-negative cells, positively selected for CCR7, that made up naive CD8 cells, with terminally differentiated effector memory CD45RA+ cells excluded. Sample: naive CD8+ T cells sorted from blood. The source is a man aged 18 to 29 in good health.

As regards this clone: This same CDR3 is encoded by further DNA sequences in the sample. The chain is built from TRBV7-6 and TRBJ2-1; 10 bases match TRBD1. Unmatched junction bases numbered 3, after V lost 5 bases and J lost 2 bases. The CDR3 consists of 15 residues. CDR1 is SGHVS and CDR2 is FNYEAQ in the germline V gene. The CDR3 loop is CASSLGQGAYNEQFF. The CDR3 region has the DNA TGTGCCAGCAGCCTTGGACAGGGGGCCTACAATGAGCAGTTCTTC.

In this sample, this clone turned up a few times. This sample also contains other DNA sequences that code for the same CDR3. This chain links TRBV27 with TRBJ2-7; D may be TRBD1 or TRBD2 (5 bases each). The CDR3 spans 12 residues. Germline CDR1 is MNHEY and CDR2 is SMNVEV (reference sequence). Between the trimmed V and J ends, which lost 0 bases and 5 bases, there was a span of 5 bases. The CDR3 DNA is TGTGCCAGCAGTTTATCGGGGGACGAGCAGTACTTC. Residues: CASSLSGDEQYF.

The chain employs TRBV19 and TRBJ2-3; D gene unclear. Trimming shortened V by 5 bases and J by 0 bases, and 15 bases separated the two germline ends. Germline lookup yields CDR1 LNHDA and CDR2 SQIVND (reference sequence). The CDR3 consists of 16 residues. CDR3 region: CASSARRRKSTDTQYF. CDR3 sequence (DNA): TGTGCCAGTAGTGCCAGGCGACGGAAGAGCACAGATACGCAGTATTTT.

The chain combines TRBV11-2 with TRBJ2-3; perhaps TRBD2 as D (7 bases). Germline V gene data show CDR1 as SGHAT and CDR2 as FQNNGV. The V end lost 4 bases, the J end lost 6 bases, and 17 bases lay between the germline ends. The CDR3 sequence is 15 residues long. The CDR3 sequence is CASSSWTSRGDTQYF. Here the CDR3 DNA reads TGTGCCAGCAGCTCCTGGACTAGTAGGGGGGATACGCAGTATTTT.

The chain uses TRBV6-1 and TRBJ1-2; 7 positions match TRBD1. J gave up 0 bases and V 1 base, and 2 bases lay outside the gene matches. The CDR3 covers 15 residues. Germline loops: CDR1 MNHNS, CDR2 SASEGT. DNA for the CDR3: TGTGCCAGCAGTGAAGTGGGGACAGCTAACTATGGCTACACCTTC. Translated, it gives CASSEVGTANYGYTF.

At least ten counts were recorded for this clone. This chain connects TRBV30 to TRBJ1-1, with TRBD1 matching 7 bases. Germline trimming cut 4 bases from V and 7 bases from J; bases unmatched to any gene: 12. The CDR3 sequence is 14 residues long. Germline-derived CDR1 and CDR2 are GTSNPN and SVGIG (reference sequence). The CDR3 coding sequence is TGTGCCTGGACACAGGGGTCTGAAATAGGTGAAGCTTTCTTT. It translates to CAWTQGSEIGEAFF.

The rearrangement uses TRBV28 and TRBJ2-7; D is uncertain. Germline-derived CDR1 and CDR2 are MDHEN and SYDVKM. CDR3 size: 14 residues. V gave up 2 bases and J gave up 0 bases, with 8 bases separating them. For the CDR3, the DNA is TGTGCCAGCAGTTTAAGTGAGAGCTCCTACGAGCAGTACTTC. This gives the protein CASSLSESSYEQYF.

The gene calls are TRBV6-5 and TRBJ2-2; D is uncertain. Trimming cost V 2 bases and J 2 bases, with 9 bases left between them. The CDR3 has 15 residues. Germline CDR1 MNHEY, CDR2 SVGAGI. The CDR3 loop reads CASSYDLDNTGELFF. The CDR3 nucleotides read TGTGCCAGCAGTTACGATCTAGATAACACCGGGGAGCTGTTTTTT.

In the case of this clone: Other nucleotide sequences from this sample produce the same CDR3. V usage is TRBV5-4 and J usage is TRBJ2-7, with D tentatively TRBD2 (6 bases). Germline loops: CDR1 SGHNT, CDR2 YYREEE (reference sequence). V was pared by 2 bases and J by 2 bases, with 11 bases between. The CDR3 sequence is 14 residues long. The CDR3 region has the DNA TGTGCCAGCAGCTTTCTGGGGGGAGCCTACGAGCAGTACTTC. It yields the protein CASSFLGGAYEQYF.

The chain couples TRBV7-6 to TRBJ2-5; the D gene is possibly TRBD1 (5 bases). Germline CDR1 reads SGHVS; CDR2 reads FNYEAQ. This CDR3 has 16 amino acids. The V and J ends lost 2 bases and 1 base respectively, with 14 bases between them. The CDR3 here is CASSLSTGTSQETQYF. CDR3 nucleotides: TGTGCCAGCAGCTTAAGCACAGGAACCAGCCAAGAGACCCAGTACTTC.

As for this clone: The sample holds other DNA sequences that translate to the same CDR3. J is TRBJ2-6 and V is TRBV27; no definite D call. CDR1 MNHEY and CDR2 SMNVEV come from the germline V gene (reference sequence). The ends were cut back, 2 bases at V and 2 bases at J, with 7 bases in the middle. The CDR3 totals 15 residues. The CDR3 nucleotides are TGTGCCAGCAGTTTAGTAGGGCCTGGGGCCAACGTCCTGACTTTC. It encodes CASSLVGPGANVLTF.

A few counts support this clone. This chain connects TRBV4-1 to TRBJ1-1; D remains unclear. Trimming removed 0 bases from V and 3 bases from J, with 8 bases in between. The germline CDR1 and CDR2 sequences are MGHRA and YSYEKL. This CDR3 is built from 14 residues. DNA of the CDR3: TGCGCCAGCAGCCAAGATCAAGGGTACACTGAAGCTTTCTTT. As protein: CASSQDQGYTEAFF.

The CDR3: CASSLTHLGLQETQYF. In DNA form, the CDR3 reads TGTGCCAGCAGTTTAACACATTTGGGACTTCAAGAGACCCAGTACTTC. The chain uses TRBV27 and TRBJ2-5; weak D call: TRBD2 (6 bases). The germline CDR1 and CDR2 sequences are MNHEY and SMNVEV (reference sequence). V lost 2 bases to trimming and J lost 2 bases, with 15 bases between them. The CDR3 extends over 16 amino acids.

The chain uses TRBV19 and TRBJ2-2, with TRBD1 identical over 12 bases. The CDR3 is 16 residues long. V dropped 7 bases and J dropped 5; count of bases not matched to a gene: 8. From germline, CDR1 is LNHDA and CDR2 SQIVND (reference sequence). CDR3 residues: CASTGQGAFGTGELFF. The CDR3 DNA reads TGTGCCAGTACGGGACAGGGGGCCTTTGGGACCGGGGAGCTGTTTTTT.

This chain links TRBV11-2 with TRBJ2-7; 8 nucleotides line up with TRBD2. Germline V CDR1 and CDR2: SGHAT, FQNNGV. With V trimmed by 4 bases and J by 6 bases, 8 bases remained unmatched. The length of the CDR3 is 14 residues. CDR3 in DNA: TGTGCCAGCAGCTCCCTCGGACTAGCTTCCGAGCAGTACTTC. It is translated as CASSSLGLASEQYF. The full variable domain, rest sourced from reference TRBV11-2 and TRBJ2-7, is EAGVAQSPRYKIIEKRQSVAFWCNPISGHATLYWYQQILGQGPKLLIQFQNNGVVDDSQLPKDRFSAERLKGVDSTLKIQPAKLEDSAVYLCASSSLGLASEQYFGPGTRLTVT.

The gene calls are TRBV6-1 and TRBJ2-7; a weak D match, TRBD1 (7 bases). The germline V and J ends were trimmed by 8 bases and 4 bases, with 21 bases remaining between them. The CDR3 consists of 15 residues. Germline assignment: CDR1 MNHNS and CDR2 SASEGT. CDR3 DNA sequence: TGTGCCAGCGGGGGGAACTTGGGACAGCTGTACGAGCAGTACTTC. Protein sequence: CASGGNLGQLYEQYF.

Of note for this clone: Germline and junction disagree at one end, which may indicate a read error. This chain connects TRBV29-1 to TRBJ2-3; the D gene is possibly TRBD2 (6 bases). The CDR3 extends over 15 amino acids. Per germline, CDR1 SQVTM and CDR2 ANQGSEA. The CDR3 loop is CSVEDGRGYADTQYF. The CDR3 DNA reads TGCAGCGTGGAAGATGGACGGGGGTACGCAGATACGCAGTATTTT.

Turning to this clone: Different DNA sequences within this sample yield the same CDR3. This rearrangement joins TRBV29-1 to TRBJ2-1, with D tentatively TRBD2 (6 bases). Germline V gene sequence: CDR1 SQVTM, CDR2 ANQGSEA. V lost 3 bases to trimming and J lost 1 base, with 7 bases between them. The CDR3 consists of 13 residues. As DNA, the CDR3 is TGCAGCGTTGACGGGAGTTCCTACAATGAGCAGTTCTTC. Its protein product is CSVDGSSYNEQFF.

The CDR3 protein is CASSVGQVSYGYTF. The CDR3 DNA is TGTGCCAGCAGCGTTGGGCAGGTCAGCTATGGCTACACCTTC. The chain has TRBV9 and TRBJ1-2; D gene uncertain. CDR3 length equals 14 residues. Looked up from germline, CDR1 is SGDLS and CDR2 is YYNGEE. V was clipped by 2 bases and J by 4 bases, with 12 bases between them.